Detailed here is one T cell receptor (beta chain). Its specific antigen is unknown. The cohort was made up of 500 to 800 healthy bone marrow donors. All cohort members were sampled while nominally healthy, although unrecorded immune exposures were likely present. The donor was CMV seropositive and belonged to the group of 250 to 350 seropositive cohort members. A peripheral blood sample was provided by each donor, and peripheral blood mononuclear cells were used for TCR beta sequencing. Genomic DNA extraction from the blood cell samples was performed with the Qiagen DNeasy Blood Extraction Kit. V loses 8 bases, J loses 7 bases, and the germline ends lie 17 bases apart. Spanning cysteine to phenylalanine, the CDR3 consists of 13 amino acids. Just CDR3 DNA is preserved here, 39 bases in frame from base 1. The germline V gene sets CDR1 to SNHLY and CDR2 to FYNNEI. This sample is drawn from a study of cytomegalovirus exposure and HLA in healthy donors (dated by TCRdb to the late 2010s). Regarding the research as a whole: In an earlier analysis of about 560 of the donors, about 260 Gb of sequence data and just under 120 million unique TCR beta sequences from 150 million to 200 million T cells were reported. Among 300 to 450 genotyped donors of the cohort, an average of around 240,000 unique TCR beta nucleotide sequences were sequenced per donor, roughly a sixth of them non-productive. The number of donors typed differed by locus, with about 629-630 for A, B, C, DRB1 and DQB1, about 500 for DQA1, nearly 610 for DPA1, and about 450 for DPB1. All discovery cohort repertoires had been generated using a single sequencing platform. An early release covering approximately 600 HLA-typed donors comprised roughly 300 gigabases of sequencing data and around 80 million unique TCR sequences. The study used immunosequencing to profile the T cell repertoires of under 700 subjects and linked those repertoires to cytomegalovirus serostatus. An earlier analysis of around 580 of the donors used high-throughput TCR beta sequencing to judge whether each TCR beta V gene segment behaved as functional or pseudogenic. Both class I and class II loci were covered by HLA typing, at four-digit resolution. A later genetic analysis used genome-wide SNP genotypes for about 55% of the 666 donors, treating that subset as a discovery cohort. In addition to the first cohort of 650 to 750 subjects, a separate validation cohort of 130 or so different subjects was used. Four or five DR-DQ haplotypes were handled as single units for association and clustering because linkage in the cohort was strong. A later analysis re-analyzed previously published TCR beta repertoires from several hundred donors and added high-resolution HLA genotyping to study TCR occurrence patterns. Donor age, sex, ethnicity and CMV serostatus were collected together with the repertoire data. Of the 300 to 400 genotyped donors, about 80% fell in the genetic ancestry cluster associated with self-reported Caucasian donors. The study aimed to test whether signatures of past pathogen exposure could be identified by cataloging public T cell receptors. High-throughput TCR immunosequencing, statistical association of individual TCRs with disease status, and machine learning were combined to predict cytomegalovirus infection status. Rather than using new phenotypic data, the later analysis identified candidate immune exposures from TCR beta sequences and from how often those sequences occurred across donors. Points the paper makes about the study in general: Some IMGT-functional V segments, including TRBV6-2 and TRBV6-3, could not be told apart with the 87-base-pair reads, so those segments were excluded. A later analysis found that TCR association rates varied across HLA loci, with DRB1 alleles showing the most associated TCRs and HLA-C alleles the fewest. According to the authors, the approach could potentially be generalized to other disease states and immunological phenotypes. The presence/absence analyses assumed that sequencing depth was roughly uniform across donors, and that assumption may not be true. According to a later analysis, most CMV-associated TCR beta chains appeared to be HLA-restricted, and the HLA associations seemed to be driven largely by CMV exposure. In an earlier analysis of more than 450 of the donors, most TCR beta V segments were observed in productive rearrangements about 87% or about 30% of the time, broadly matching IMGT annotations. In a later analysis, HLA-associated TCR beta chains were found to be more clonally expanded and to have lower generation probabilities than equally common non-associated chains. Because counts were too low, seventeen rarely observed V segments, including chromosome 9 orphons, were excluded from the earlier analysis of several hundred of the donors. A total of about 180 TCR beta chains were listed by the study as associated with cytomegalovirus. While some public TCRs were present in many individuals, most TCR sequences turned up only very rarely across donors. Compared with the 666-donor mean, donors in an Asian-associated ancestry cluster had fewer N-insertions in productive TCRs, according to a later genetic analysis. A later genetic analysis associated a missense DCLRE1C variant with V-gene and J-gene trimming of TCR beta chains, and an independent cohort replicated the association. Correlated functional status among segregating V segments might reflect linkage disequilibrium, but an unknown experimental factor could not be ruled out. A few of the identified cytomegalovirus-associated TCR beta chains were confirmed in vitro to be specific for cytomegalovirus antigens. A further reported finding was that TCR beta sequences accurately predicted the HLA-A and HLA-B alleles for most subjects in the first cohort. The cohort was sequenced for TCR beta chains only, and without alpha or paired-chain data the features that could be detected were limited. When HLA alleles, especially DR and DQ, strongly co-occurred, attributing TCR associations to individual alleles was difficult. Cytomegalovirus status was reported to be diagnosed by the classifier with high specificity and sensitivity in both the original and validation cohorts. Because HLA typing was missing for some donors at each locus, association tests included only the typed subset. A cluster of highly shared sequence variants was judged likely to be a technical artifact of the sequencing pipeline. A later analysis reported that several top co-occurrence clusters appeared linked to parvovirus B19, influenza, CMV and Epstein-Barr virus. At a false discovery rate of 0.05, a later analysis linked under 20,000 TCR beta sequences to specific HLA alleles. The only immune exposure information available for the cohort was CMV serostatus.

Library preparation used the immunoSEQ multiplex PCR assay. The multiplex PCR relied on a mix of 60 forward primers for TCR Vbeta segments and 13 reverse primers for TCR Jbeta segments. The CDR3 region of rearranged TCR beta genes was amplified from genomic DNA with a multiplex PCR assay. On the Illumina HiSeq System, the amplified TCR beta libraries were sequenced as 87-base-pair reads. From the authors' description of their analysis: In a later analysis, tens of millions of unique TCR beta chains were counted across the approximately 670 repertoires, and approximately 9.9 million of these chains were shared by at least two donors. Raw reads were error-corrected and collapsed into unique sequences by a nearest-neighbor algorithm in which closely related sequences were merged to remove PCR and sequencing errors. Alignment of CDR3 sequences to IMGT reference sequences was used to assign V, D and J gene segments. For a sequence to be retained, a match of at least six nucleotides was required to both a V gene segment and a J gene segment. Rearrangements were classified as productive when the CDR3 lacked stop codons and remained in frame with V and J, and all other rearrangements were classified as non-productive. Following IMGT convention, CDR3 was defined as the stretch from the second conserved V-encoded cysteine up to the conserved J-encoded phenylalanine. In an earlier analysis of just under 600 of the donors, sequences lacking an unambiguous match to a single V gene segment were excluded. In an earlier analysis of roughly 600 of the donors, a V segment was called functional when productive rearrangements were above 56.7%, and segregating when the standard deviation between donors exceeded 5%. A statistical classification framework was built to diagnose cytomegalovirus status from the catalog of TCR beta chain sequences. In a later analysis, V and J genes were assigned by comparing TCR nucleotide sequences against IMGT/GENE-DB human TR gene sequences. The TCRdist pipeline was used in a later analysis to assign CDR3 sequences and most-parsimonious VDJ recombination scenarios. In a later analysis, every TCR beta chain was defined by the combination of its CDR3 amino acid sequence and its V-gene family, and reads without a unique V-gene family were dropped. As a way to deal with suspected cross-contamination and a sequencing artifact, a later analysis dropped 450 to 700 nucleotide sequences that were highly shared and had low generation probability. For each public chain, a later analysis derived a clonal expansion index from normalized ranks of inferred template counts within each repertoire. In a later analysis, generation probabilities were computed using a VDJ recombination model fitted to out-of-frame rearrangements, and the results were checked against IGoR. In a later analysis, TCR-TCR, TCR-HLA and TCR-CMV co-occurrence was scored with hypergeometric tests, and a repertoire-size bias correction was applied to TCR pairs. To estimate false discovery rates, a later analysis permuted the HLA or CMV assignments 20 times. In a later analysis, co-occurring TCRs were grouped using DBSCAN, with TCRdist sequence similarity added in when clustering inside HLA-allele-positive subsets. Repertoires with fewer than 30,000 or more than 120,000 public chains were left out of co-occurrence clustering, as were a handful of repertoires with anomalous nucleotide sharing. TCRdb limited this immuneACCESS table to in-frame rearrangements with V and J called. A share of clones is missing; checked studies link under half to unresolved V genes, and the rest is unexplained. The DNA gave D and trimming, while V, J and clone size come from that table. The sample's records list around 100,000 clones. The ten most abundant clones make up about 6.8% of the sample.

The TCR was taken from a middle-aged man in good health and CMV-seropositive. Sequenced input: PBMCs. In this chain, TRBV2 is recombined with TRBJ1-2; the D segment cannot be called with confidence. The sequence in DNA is TGTGCCAGCTGCTCCGCACCGGGAGGTGGCTACACCTTC. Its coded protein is CASCSAPGGGYTF.